These 25 T cell receptor beta chains came from one sample sequenced in a study of CD8+CD57+ T cells in acquired aplastic anemia. Template material for TCR beta VDJ and CDR3 profiling consisted of genomic DNA. A single record per CDR3 protein comes from TCRdb applying MiXCR to the reads. The table records roughly 420,000 distinct CDR3 sequences, roughly 68% of them present only once. The specimen was sorted CD4+, CD8+, or CD8+CD57+ T cells (not recorded which) from PBMCs. Receptors were obtained from a human donor in good health, serving as a control.

Worth noting for this clonotype: Possible read error: a much larger clone is one base away. The chain is built from TRBV30 and TRBJ1-1, with unresolved D. This CDR3 is 12 amino acids long. The germline CDR1 and CDR2 sequences are GTSNPN and SVGIG (reference sequence). CDR3: CAWNLISTEALF. In DNA form, the CDR3 reads TGTGCCTGGAACCTAATAAGCACTGAAGCTCTCTTT.

This chain links TRBV6-2 or TRBV6-3 with TRBJ1-5; D gene uncertain. Looked up from germline, CDR1 is MNHEY and CDR2 is SVGEGT. This CDR3 has 15 amino acids. V was shortened by 6 bases and J by 3 bases, with 15 bases between the two germline ends. Here the CDR3 reads CASRTQPANNQPQHF. For the CDR3, the DNA is TGTGCCAGCAGAACCCAGCCAGCAAACAATCAGCCCCAGCATTTT.

The V gene is TRBV6-1, the J gene TRBJ1-1, with TRBD1 as a possible D gene (6 bases). Between the trimmed V and J ends, which lost 6 bases and 11 bases, there was a span of 19 bases. The germline V gene encodes CDR1 MNHNS and CDR2 SASEGT. CDR3 length: 13 residues. The CDR3 here is CASREGGTLEAFF. The CDR3 coding sequence is TGTGCCAGCAGAGAGGGGGGAACATTGGAGGCTTTCTTT.

This rearrangement joins TRBV7-2 to TRBJ2-3; no definite D call. Germline lookup yields CDR1 SGHTA and CDR2 FQGNSA. V was trimmed by 6 bases and J by 3 bases, leaving 13 bases between them. The CDR3 spans 14 residues. The CDR3 loop is CASSFETLTDTQYF. CDR3 nucleotides: TGTGCCAGCAGTTTTGAGACATTGACAGATACGCAGTATTTT.

This chain links TRBV7-9 with TRBJ2-7; the D is unclear. The CDR3 runs 12 residues. Germline values: CDR1 SEHNR, CDR2 FQNEAQ (reference sequence). The ends were cut back, 5 bases at V and 6 bases at J, with 11 bases in the middle. The CDR3 DNA reads TGTGCCAGCAGCCCCTCCTCGGGCGAGCAGTACTTC. This gives the protein CASSPSSGEQYF.

This chain joins TRBV7-8 and TRBJ1-2, with D maybe TRBD1 (5 bases). The germline V gene has CDR1 SGHVS and CDR2 FQNEAQ. This CDR3 spans 17 amino acids. V was shortened by 4 bases and J by 8 bases, with 26 bases between the two germline ends. The CDR3 region has the DNA TGTGCCAGCAGCTCGCGGGGGAGCTCCGACGAGCAGTACGGCTACACCTTC. The encoded protein is CASSSRGSSDEQYGYTF.

The chain links TRBV7-8 to TRBJ2-7, with unresolved D. The V gene lost 7 bases and the J gene lost 2 bases, with 18 bases spanning the gap. CDR1 is SGHVS, CDR2 FQNEAQ, per germline. The CDR3 is 15 amino acids. The CDR3 sequence is CASTYGVVQAYEQYF. Here the CDR3 DNA reads TGTGCCAGCACCTACGGCGTGGTTCAAGCCTACGAGCAGTACTTC. Combining the CDR3 with reference TRBV7-8 and TRBJ2-7 gives the whole variable domain GAGVSQSPRYKVAKRGQDVALRCDPISGHVSLFWYQQALGQGPEFLTYFQNEAQLDKSGLPSDRFFAERPEGSVSTLKIQRTQQEDSAVYLCASTYGVVQAYEQYFGPGTRLTVT.

Of note for this clonotype: The junction differs from germline at one of its ends, possibly a read error. The J gene is TRBJ1-4, the V gene TRBV5-1, with 8 bases lining up with TRBD1. The CDR3 has 13 residues. Per the germline V gene, CDR1 is SGHRS and CDR2 is YFSETQ. CDR3 DNA: TGTGCCAGCAGCCGGGACAGGCGAGAAAAACTGTTTTTT. Residues: CASSRDRREKLFF.

Details on this clonotype: At one end the junction does not follow the germline gene, possibly because of a read error. The chain joins TRBV9 to TRBJ2-5, with D perhaps TRBD1 or TRBD2 (5 bases each). Germline V gene sequence: CDR1 SGDLS, CDR2 YYNGEE. The CDR3 extends over 13 amino acids. CDR3 coding DNA: TGTGCCAGCAGCGTAGTCACGGCCGGGGCGCTGTTTTTC. It yields the protein CASSVVTAGALFF.

Of note for this clonotype: An end of the junction does not agree with germline; a read error may underlie this. This sequence joins TRBV5-1 and TRBJ1-2; 10 bases are a match to TRBD1. CDR1 and CDR2 (germline): SGHRS, YFSETQ. CDR3 length equals 12 residues. The CDR3 sequence is CASSPETGGHTF. The CDR3 bases are TGTGCCAGCAGCCCGGAGACAGGGGGCCACACCTTC. Based on the CDR3 plus reference TRBV5-1 and TRBJ1-2, the full variable domain is KAGVTQTPRYLIKTRGQQVTLSCSPISGHRSVSWYQQTPGQGLQFLFEYFSETQRNKGNFPGRFSGRQFSNSRSEMNVSTLELGDSALYLCASSPETGGHTFGSGTRLTVV.

The J gene is TRBJ1-5, the V gene TRBV7-6; 10 bases match TRBD1. J gave up 15 bases and V 0 bases, and 11 bases lay outside the gene matches. This CDR3 contains 15 residues. Germline CDR1 reads SGHVS; CDR2 reads FNYEAQ. The CDR3 coding sequence is TGTGCCAGCAGCTTAGCCGGGACAGGGGTTGAAAAACTGCATTTT. Amino acids: CASSLAGTGVEKLHF. Supplemented by reference TRBV7-6 and TRBJ1-5, the full variable domain reads GAGVSQSPRYKVTKRGQDVALRCDPISGHVSLYWYRQALGQGPEFLTYFNYEAQQDKSGLPNDRFSAERPEGSISTLTIQRTEQRDSAMYRCASSLAGTGVEKLHFGDGTRLSIL.

The sample holds many counts of this clonotype. V and J are TRBV12-3 or TRBV12-4 and TRBJ1-1; D is possibly TRBD1 (6 bases). The CDR3 spans 14 residues. With 8 bases removed from V and 5 bases from J, the gap between germline ends came to 18 bases. The CDR3 region has the DNA TGTGCCAGCGCCGCGGCTGGGGGCCGGACTGAAGCTTTCTTT. Translating it yields CASAAAGGRTEAFF.

This clonotype was seen repeatedly, ten times or more. The J gene is TRBJ1-5, the V gene TRBV6-2 or TRBV6-3; D is possibly TRBD1 (6 bases). Germline CDR1 and CDR2: MNHEY and SVGEGT. Trimming pared 3 bases from V and 10 bases from J, leaving 19 bases between. The CDR3 consists of 15 residues. This CDR3 reads CASSYVDRPVQPQHF. CDR3 nucleotide sequence: TGTGCCAGCAGTTATGTCGACAGGCCCGTACAACCCCAGCATTTT.

This clonotype was picked up one time. One end of the junction varies from germline; a read error may be responsible. This chain connects TRBV24-1 to TRBJ2-7, with D tentatively TRBD2 (6 bases). CDR3 size: 14 residues. CDR1 is KGHDR, CDR2 SFDVKD, per germline. In nucleotides, the CDR3 is TGTGCCAGCAAACCCGGGGGTGCAGGGCATGAGCACAACTTC. This sequence encodes CASKPGGAGHEHNF.

To note about this clonotype: The conserved final phenylalanine or tryptophan is absent from the CDR3, which likely points to a read error. It is unclear where the CDR3 begins or ends on the DNA, so no DNA is shown, and the CDR3 is as TCRdb lists it. The chain links TRBV2 to TRBJ1-6. The CDR3 comprises 12 residues, both ends counted. Germline V lookup: CDR1 SNHLY, CDR2 FYNNEI. CDR3 residues: CASSRQGGALQV.

The chain recombines TRBV12-3 or TRBV12-4 with TRBJ1-4; no reliable D call. The CDR3 is 14 residues long. Trimming shortened V by 7 bases and J by 4 bases, and 13 bases separated the two germline ends. CDR3 protein: CASTPTRLNEKLFF. The CDR3 coding sequence is TGTGCCAGCACCCCAACCCGGCTTAATGAAAAACTGTTTTTT.

Worth noting for this clonotype: This sequence may be a read error, since a much larger clone differs from it by one base. This sequence joins TRBV7-6 and TRBJ1-2; D gene uncertain. This CDR3 contains 16 residues. V dropped 1 base and J dropped 5 bases, with 17 bases sitting between them. In germline, CDR1 is SGHVS, CDR2 FNYEAQ. CDR3 sequence: CASSLGRGGLVYGYTF. In nucleotides, the CDR3 is TGTGCCAGCAGCTTAGGGCGGGGTGGTTTAGTTTATGGCTACACCTTC.

The chain uses TRBV7-2 and TRBJ1-6; D unclear. V was cut by 1 base and J by 19 bases, with 23 bases left in between. This CDR3 comprises 15 residues. Germline CDR1 SGHTA, CDR2 FQGNSA. Here the CDR3 reads CASSLGDWKDYNSHF. The CDR3 DNA is TGTGCCAGCAGCTTAGGAGACTGGAAGGACTATAATTCACACTTT.

The chain uses TRBV2 and TRBJ2-5; D may match TRBD1 or TRBD2 (6 bases each). CDR1 and CDR2 (germline): SNHLY, FYNNEI. The CDR3 is 17 amino acids. Deletions cut 6 bases from V and 1 base from J, with 21 bases between. The CDR3 DNA sequence: TGTGCCAGCAGCTTAGGGGGTGGGGGGACCGGCCAAGAGACCCAGTACTTC. Amino acids: CASSLGGGGTGQETQYF. The full variable domain, rest sourced from reference TRBV2 and TRBJ2-5, is EPEVTQTPSHQVTQMGQEVILRCVPISNHLYFYWYRQILGQKVEFLVSFYNNEISEKSEIFDDQFSVERPDGSNFTLKIRSTKLEDSAMYFCASSLGGGGTGQETQYFGPGTRLLVL.

This clonotype was counted a single time. The chain is built from TRBV7-8 and TRBJ2-3; TRBD2 matches 10 bases. The germline CDR1 and CDR2 sequences are SGHVS and FQNEAQ. J lost 9 bases, V lost 5 bases, and 14 bases had no gene match. The CDR3 extends over 16 amino acids. This CDR3 reads CASSRRQSGGAETQYF. Here the CDR3 DNA reads TGTGCCAGCAGCCGCAGGCAGAGCGGGGGGGCGGAAACGCAGTATTTT.

This clonotype was counted many times. The V gene is TRBV30, the J gene TRBJ2-2, with D unclear. Germline values: CDR1 GTSNPN, CDR2 SVGIG (reference sequence). The length of the CDR3 is 12 residues. V was trimmed by 8 bases and J by 0 bases, leaving 7 bases between them. CDR3: CAQRTNTGELFF. The CDR3 region has the DNA TGTGCCCAAAGAACGAACACCGGGGAGCTGTTTTTT.

This clonotype came up a few times. The genes are TRBV19 and TRBJ1-6; 11 positions agree with TRBD1. The CDR3 is made up of 14 amino acids. CDR1 is LNHDA, CDR2 SQIVND, per germline (reference sequence). With V trimmed by 5 bases and J by 10 bases, 4 bases remained unmatched. In DNA, the CDR3 is TGTGCCAGTAGTGGGACAGGGGGTAGCTCACCCCTCCACTTT. Translation gives CASSGTGGSSPLHF.

In regard to this clonotype: One end of the junction does not line up with germline, which may come from a read error. The chain combines TRBV9 with TRBJ1-2; D is unclear. Germline lookup yields CDR1 SGDLS and CDR2 YYNGEE. The CDR3 is made up of 14 amino acids. The CDR3 sequence: CASSVATDNTEASF. The CDR3 DNA sequence: TGTGCCAGCAGCGTAGCTACAGACAACACTGAAGCTTCCTTC.

The chain carries TRBV5-1 and TRBJ2-1; 9 nucleotides agree with TRBD1. The germline gives CDR1 SGHRS, CDR2 YFSETQ. With 4 bases clipped from V and 6 bases from J, the junction kept 8 bases outside the gene matches. CDR3 length: 15 residues. The CDR3 region is CASSAQRDRVNEQFF. CDR3 sequence (DNA): TGCGCCAGCAGCGCCCAGCGGGACAGGGTCAATGAGCAGTTCTTC.

The rearrangement links TRBV25-1 to TRBJ2-5; 7 nucleotides match TRBD2. Germline V CDR1 and CDR2: MGHDK, SYGVNS. The CDR3 has 15 amino acids. The V gene end was trimmed by 3 bases and the J gene end by 4 bases; junction bases not matched to a gene: 8. The CDR3 region is CASSESAGAGETQYF. CDR3 DNA: TGTGCCAGCAGTGAGTCGGCGGGAGCGGGAGAGACCCAGTACTTC.